Listed below are T cell receptor beta chains from one sample, sequenced in a study of T-cell reconstitution after alpha-beta-depleted transplantation in children. TCRdb reprocessed the PCR reads with MiXCR, giving one entry per CDR3 protein. Of roughly 310,000 distinct CDR3 sequences in the sample, over 20% are singletons; the top ten hold approximately 11%. The sequencing used PBMCs, mostly from graft donor cells, collected 180 days after TCRalphabeta/CD19-depleted stem cell transplant. The receptors come from a male patient aged 10-17 years who had a stem cell transplant for acute lymphoblastic leukemia, so the T cells may come from the graft donor. The CDR3 runs from the conserved cysteine through the conserved F or W. The order of the fields is V gene, clone size, D gene, J gene, CDR3 protein, CDR3 DNA. A D gene is named only where the DNA matches it firmly. Clone size is shown for a subset of rows, as once, few, many or a class of expanded clone.

v_call: TRBV18; clone_size: once; d_call: -; j_call: TRBJ2-1; cdr3_aa: CASSPRWKMNEQFF; cdr3_nt: TGTGCCAGCTCACCACGGTGGAAAATGAATGAGCAGTTCTTC
v_call: TRBV28; clone_size: -; d_call: -; j_call: TRBJ1-4; cdr3_aa: CASSYRAANEKLFF; cdr3_nt: TGTGCCAGCTCCTACAGGGCGGCTAATGAAAAACTGTTTTTT
v_call: TRBV27; clone_size: few; d_call: -; j_call: TRBJ2-3; cdr3_aa: CASSPQFPRERDTQYF; cdr3_nt: TGTGCCAGCAGTCCCCAGTTCCCCCGGGAGAGGGATACGCAGTATTTT
v_call: TRBV7-3; clone_size: -; d_call: TRBD2; j_call: TRBJ2-1; cdr3_aa: CASSPGGLAGGNEQFF; cdr3_nt: TGTGCCAGCAGCCCCGGAGGACTAGCGGGAGGCAATGAGCAGTTCTTC
v_call: TRBV5-5; clone_size: -; d_call: TRBD2; j_call: TRBJ2-1; cdr3_aa: CASSLGVSGFYNEQFF; cdr3_nt: TGTGCCAGCAGCTTGGGGGTTAGCGGGTTTTACAATGAGCAGTTCTTC
v_call: TRBV9; clone_size: once; d_call: -; j_call: TRBJ1-2; cdr3_aa: CASSARVSPTGDNYGYTF; cdr3_nt: TGTGCCAGCAGCGCGAGGGTTTCCCCGACGGGAGATAACTATGGCTACACCTTC
v_call: TRBV5-1; clone_size: -; d_call: TRBD2; j_call: TRBJ2-7; cdr3_aa: CASSSKPLGTTYEQYF; cdr3_nt: TGCGCCAGCAGCTCGAAACCTCTGGGGACTACCTACGAGCAGTACTTC
v_call: TRBV2; clone_size: -; d_call: TRBD2; j_call: TRBJ2-7; cdr3_aa: CASRGLAGGPYEQYF; cdr3_nt: TGTGCCAGCAGGGGACTAGCGGGGGGTCCCTACGAGCAGTACTTC
v_call: TRBV5-1; clone_size: few; d_call: TRBD2; j_call: TRBJ2-7; cdr3_aa: CASSLGSTSGVSYEQYF; cdr3_nt: TGCGCCAGCAGCTTGGGATCCACTAGCGGCGTCTCCTACGAGCAGTACTTC
v_call: TRBV6-1; clone_size: -; d_call: TRBD2; j_call: TRBJ2-5; cdr3_aa: CASSASGRETQYF; cdr3_nt: TGTGCCAGCAGTGCTAGCGGGAGAGAGACCCAGTACTTC
v_call: TRBV20-1; clone_size: -; d_call: -; j_call: TRBJ1-1; cdr3_aa: CSASGGGRNTEAFF; cdr3_nt: TGCAGTGCTAGTGGGGGGGGGCGAAACACTGAAGCTTTCTTT
v_call: TRBV11-2; clone_size: few; d_call: TRBD2; j_call: TRBJ2-5; cdr3_aa: CASSFGGRAGETQYF; cdr3_nt: TGTGCCAGCAGCTTCGGCGGGAGGGCCGGGGAGACCCAGTACTTC
v_call: TRBV4-1; clone_size: -; d_call: TRBD1; j_call: TRBJ2-4; cdr3_aa: CASSQWDSFNIQYF; cdr3_nt: TGCGCCAGCAGCCAGTGGGACAGCTTTAACATTCAGTACTTC
v_call: TRBV29-1; clone_size: few; d_call: -; j_call: TRBJ2-6; cdr3_aa: CSVEQGTGPYSGANVLTF; cdr3_nt: TGCAGCGTTGAGCAAGGGACGGGGCCATACTCTGGGGCCAACGTCCTGACTTTC
v_call: TRBV5-1; clone_size: few; d_call: -; j_call: TRBJ1-2; cdr3_aa: CASSLELGGYTF; cdr3_nt: TGCGCCAGCAGCTTGGAATTAGGGGGCTACACCTTC
v_call: TRBV28; clone_size: few; d_call: -; j_call: TRBJ2-1; cdr3_aa: CAISLGDEQFF; cdr3_nt: TGTGCCATCAGTTTAGGGGATGAGCAGTTCTTC
v_call: TRBV12-3/TRBV12-4; clone_size: few; d_call: TRBD1; j_call: TRBJ2-7; cdr3_aa: CASSLTGNLYEQYF; cdr3_nt: TGTGCCAGCAGTTTGACAGGGAACCTCTACGAGCAGTACTTC
v_call: TRBV29-1; clone_size: few; d_call: TRBD2; j_call: TRBJ2-7; cdr3_aa: CSASGRTHYEQYF; cdr3_nt: TGCAGCGCCAGCGGGAGGACCCACTACGAGCAGTACTTC
v_call: TRBV3-1; clone_size: medium-sized; d_call: -; j_call: TRBJ2-7; cdr3_aa: CASSQRGDMAYEQYF; cdr3_nt: TGTGCCAGCAGCCAAAGGGGGGATATGGCATACGAGCAGTACTTC
v_call: TRBV4-1; clone_size: -; d_call: -; j_call: TRBJ2-1; cdr3_aa: CASSQLAGYNEQFF; cdr3_nt: TGCGCCAGCAGCCAACTAGCCGGGTACAATGAGCAGTTCTTC
v_call: TRBV10-3; clone_size: few; d_call: -; j_call: TRBJ1-2; cdr3_aa: CAISESGGTYYGYTF; cdr3_nt: TGTGCCATCAGTGAGTCGGGCGGAACCTACTATGGCTACACCTTC
v_call: TRBV10-3; clone_size: -; d_call: -; j_call: TRBJ2-5; cdr3_aa: CAISESEETQYF; cdr3_nt: TGTGCCATCAGTGAGTCGGAAGAGACCCAGTACTTC
v_call: TRBV5-1; clone_size: many; d_call: -; j_call: TRBJ2-2; cdr3_aa: CASSLLGYNTGELFF; cdr3_nt: TGCGCCAGCAGCTTGCTAGGCTACAACACCGGGGAGCTGTTTTTT
v_call: TRBV11-2; clone_size: -; d_call: -; j_call: TRBJ2-1; cdr3_aa: CASSLGPWGAYASYNEQFF; cdr3_nt: TGTGCCAGCAGCTTAGGCCCTTGGGGGGCTTACGCATCCTACAATGAGCAGTTCTTC
v_call: TRBV24-1; clone_size: many; d_call: TRBD1; j_call: TRBJ2-5; cdr3_aa: CATSDSGTGKETQYF; cdr3_nt: TGTGCCACCAGTGACTCCGGGACAGGGAAAGAGACCCAGTACTTC
v_call: TRBV5-1; clone_size: many; d_call: -; j_call: TRBJ1-1; cdr3_aa: CASSFTGIEAFF; cdr3_nt: TGCGCCAGCAGCTTCACAGGGATTGAAGCTTTCTTT
v_call: TRBV9; clone_size: few; d_call: -; j_call: TRBJ2-7; cdr3_aa: CASWERWGLGEQYF; cdr3_nt: TGTGCCAGTTGGGAACGGTGGGGGCTGGGCGAGCAGTACTTC
v_call: TRBV2; clone_size: many; d_call: -; j_call: TRBJ2-3; cdr3_aa: CASSDPKKVTDTQYF; cdr3_nt: TGTGCCAGCAGTGATCCTAAGAAAGTAACAGATACGCAGTATTTT
v_call: TRBV5-1; clone_size: -; d_call: -; j_call: TRBJ2-1; cdr3_aa: CASSKLGGISYNEQFF; cdr3_nt: TGCGCCAGCAGCAAGTTAGGCGGGATTTCCTACAATGAGCAGTTCTTC
v_call: TRBV20-1; clone_size: many; d_call: -; j_call: TRBJ2-3; cdr3_aa: CSANTGRSTDTQYF; cdr3_nt: TGCAGTGCCAACACAGGGCGCAGCACAGATACGCAGTATTTT
v_call: TRBV6-1; clone_size: few; d_call: TRBD2; j_call: TRBJ2-1; cdr3_aa: CASSVAGGHNEQFF; cdr3_nt: TGTGCCAGCAGTGTAGCGGGAGGGCACAATGAGCAGTTCTTC
v_call: TRBV6-1; clone_size: -; d_call: -; j_call: TRBJ1-1; cdr3_aa: CASTDGKGITEAFF; cdr3_nt: TGTGCCAGCACCGACGGCAAGGGTATCACTGAAGCTTTCTTT
v_call: TRBV3-1; clone_size: -; d_call: -; j_call: TRBJ2-1; cdr3_aa: CASSRDVYNEQFF; cdr3_nt: TGTGCCAGCAGCCGGGACGTTTACAATGAGCAGTTCTTC
v_call: TRBV20-1; clone_size: few; d_call: TRBD1; j_call: TRBJ1-5; cdr3_aa: CSAAGQGGNQPQHF; cdr3_nt: TGCAGTGCTGCCGGACAGGGTGGCAATCAGCCCCAGCATTTT
v_call: TRBV29-1; clone_size: -; d_call: -; j_call: TRBJ1-4; cdr3_aa: CSVGGTLTNEKLFF; cdr3_nt: TGCAGCGTTGGTGGGACACTTACTAATGAAAAACTGTTTTTT
v_call: TRBV7-9; clone_size: few; d_call: -; j_call: TRBJ2-1; cdr3_aa: CASSYQLAYNEQFF; cdr3_nt: TGTGCCAGCAGTTATCAACTAGCATACAATGAGCAGTTCTTC
v_call: TRBV25-1; clone_size: -; d_call: -; j_call: TRBJ1-6; cdr3_aa: CASSEGRTSLHF; cdr3_nt: TGTGCCAGCAGTGAGGGCCGCACATCCCTCCACTTT
v_call: TRBV20-1; clone_size: few; d_call: -; j_call: TRBJ2-7; cdr3_aa: CSARGPLSAYEQYF; cdr3_nt: TGCAGTGCTAGAGGGCCCTTAAGTGCCTACGAGCAGTACTTC
v_call: TRBV7-9; clone_size: -; d_call: -; j_call: TRBJ1-1; cdr3_aa: CASSSGRIMNTEAFF; cdr3_nt: TGTGCCAGCAGCAGCGGACGGATTATGAACACTGAAGCTTTCTTT
v_call: TRBV29-1; clone_size: -; d_call: -; j_call: TRBJ2-7; cdr3_aa: CSVEVWNEQYF; cdr3_nt: TGCAGCGTTGAGGTATGGAACGAGCAGTACTTC
v_call: TRBV27; clone_size: -; d_call: -; j_call: TRBJ2-7; cdr3_aa: CASRTLGALFYEQYF; cdr3_nt: TGTGCCAGCAGAACTTTAGGAGCTCTGTTCTACGAGCAGTACTTC
v_call: TRBV4-1; clone_size: -; d_call: -; j_call: TRBJ2-7; cdr3_aa: CASSQDRSYEQYF; cdr3_nt: TGCGCCAGCAGCCAAGATCGGTCCTACGAGCAGTACTTC
v_call: TRBV4-1; clone_size: few; d_call: -; j_call: TRBJ2-7; cdr3_aa: CASSQEGRAFYEQYF; cdr3_nt: TGCGCCAGCAGCCAAGAGGGACGCGCTTTCTACGAGCAGTACTTC
v_call: TRBV20-1; clone_size: -; d_call: -; j_call: TRBJ2-7; cdr3_aa: CSARGGASLYEQYF; cdr3_nt: TGCAGTGCTAGAGGAGGGGCATCTCTTTACGAGCAGTACTTC
v_call: TRBV24-1; clone_size: few; d_call: TRBD1; j_call: TRBJ2-2; cdr3_aa: CATSDLDRDAGELFF; cdr3_nt: TGTGCCACCAGTGACCTTGACAGGGACGCCGGGGAGCTGTTTTTT
v_call: TRBV24-1; clone_size: -; d_call: -; j_call: TRBJ2-1; cdr3_aa: CATSDLQNRGGFF; cdr3_nt: TGTGCCACCAGTGATTTACAGAACCGAGGGGGGTTCTTC
v_call: TRBV3-1; clone_size: -; d_call: -; j_call: TRBJ2-5; cdr3_aa: CASSQWPRGRSETQYF; cdr3_nt: TGTGCCAGCAGCCAATGGCCCAGGGGAAGGAGCGAGACCCAGTACTTC
v_call: TRBV3-1; clone_size: -; d_call: -; j_call: TRBJ2-4; cdr3_aa: CASSSLEGFAKNIQYF; cdr3_nt: TGTGCCAGCAGCTCACTAGAGGGGTTTGCCAAAAACATTCAGTACTTC
v_call: TRBV12-3/TRBV12-4; clone_size: -; d_call: -; j_call: TRBJ1-3; cdr3_aa: CASSRWSSGNTIYF; cdr3_nt: TGTGCCAGCAGCCGGTGGAGCTCTGGAAACACCATATATTTT
v_call: TRBV6-1; clone_size: -; d_call: TRBD2; j_call: TRBJ2-3; cdr3_aa: CASAKSFGMGGTTDTQYF; cdr3_nt: TGTGCCAGCGCCAAAAGCTTCGGGATGGGGGGGACCACAGATACGCAGTATTTT
v_call: TRBV2; clone_size: -; d_call: TRBD2; j_call: TRBJ2-2; cdr3_aa: CASSLILAGPGELFF; cdr3_nt: TGTGCCAGCAGTCTCATACTAGCGGGACCGGGGGAGCTGTTTTTT
v_call: TRBV12-3/TRBV12-4; clone_size: few; d_call: TRBD1; j_call: TRBJ2-5; cdr3_aa: CASSMDRAYQETQYF; cdr3_nt: TGTGCCAGCAGTATGGACAGGGCTTACCAAGAGACCCAGTACTTC
v_call: TRBV6-1; clone_size: -; d_call: TRBD2; j_call: TRBJ2-1; cdr3_aa: CASSRSGRGHNEQFF; cdr3_nt: TGTGCCAGCAGTCGGAGCGGGAGGGGGCACAATGAGCAGTTCTTC
v_call: TRBV29-1; clone_size: few; d_call: -; j_call: TRBJ1-1; cdr3_aa: CSVAGRAMNTEAFF; cdr3_nt: TGCAGCGTTGCGGGGCGGGCCATGAACACTGAAGCTTTCTTT
v_call: TRBV11-1; clone_size: -; d_call: TRBD1; j_call: TRBJ2-3; cdr3_aa: CASSSSGDRGVLYYTDTQYF; cdr3_nt: TGTGCCAGCAGCTCCTCTGGGGACAGGGGCGTCCTATACTACACAGATACGCAGTATTTT
v_call: TRBV28; clone_size: -; d_call: -; j_call: TRBJ2-7; cdr3_aa: CASMRGDSYEQYF; cdr3_nt: TGTGCCAGCATGAGAGGTGATTCCTACGAGCAGTACTTC
v_call: TRBV6-5; clone_size: -; d_call: -; j_call: TRBJ2-7; cdr3_aa: CASSYVGSSYEQYF; cdr3_nt: TGTGCCAGCAGTTATGTAGGGAGCTCCTACGAGCAGTACTTC